This T cell receptor (beta chain) was recorded in a study of a mutant IDH1 vaccine in newly diagnosed glioma. General study points: Shifts in the top peripheral T cell clonotypes seemed unrelated to pseudoprogression.

Time point indicated: week 23, last vaccination. Topical imiquimod accompanied each vaccine dose, which consisted of 300 ug of mutant IDH1 20-mer peptide. Concerning this clone: No antigen is known for it.

Using immunoSEQ multiplex PCR, the repertoire was profiled, and TCRdb retains in-frame clones only, with some absent. The data show tens of thousands of clones, about 80% seen once. Trimming removed 6 bases from V and 4 bases from J, with 10 bases in between. Germline values: CDR1 MDHEN, CDR2 SYDVKM. This CDR3 is built from 13 residues. This TCR came from a man younger than 30 with glioma. V usage is TRBV28 and J usage is TRBJ1-3; D is unclear. The sequencing used PBMCs, collected from a glioma patient whose treatment included an IDH1 peptide vaccine. The CDR3 DNA reads as TGTGCCAGCAGCCCGGGGTACGGAAACACCATATATTTT. It translates to CASSPGYGNTIYF.